The next 31 T cell receptor beta chains were all read from a single sample in a study of CD8+CD57+ T cells in acquired aplastic anemia. Patients chosen for sequencing had CD8+CD57+ cells that had expanded, as shown by flow cytometry. Genomic DNA templated the TCR beta VDJ and CDR3 profiling. From the reads, TCRdb called clonotypes with MiXCR, one entry per CDR3 protein. The data hold approximately 150,000 distinct CDR3 sequences, with about two thirds observed a single time. The sequencing sample was made of sorted CD4+, CD8+, or CD8+CD57+ T cells (not recorded which) from PBMCs. These receptors were collected from a human donor with aplastic anemia.

V gene TRBV7-9 combines with J gene TRBJ2-7, with TRBD2 identical over 7 bases. This CDR3 is 14 amino acids long. Germline V lookup: CDR1 SEHNR, CDR2 FQNEAQ (reference sequence). V gave up 6 bases and J gave up 0 bases; unmatched junction bases: 5. The chain's CDR3 is CASRGGAGSYEQYF. CDR3 nucleotide sequence: TGTGCCAGCAGGGGAGGGGCAGGCTCCTACGAGCAGTACTTC.

The rearrangement uses TRBV20-1 and TRBJ2-7; the D gene is possibly TRBD1 (6 bases). Per germline, CDR1 DFQATT and CDR2 SNEGSKA (reference sequence). This CDR3 comprises 14 residues. V was cut by 6 bases and J by 4 bases, with 19 bases left in between. The CDR3 DNA reads as TGCAGTGCCAGACACCCCGGGACACAGTACGAGCAGTACTTC. This encodes CSARHPGTQYEQYF.

Note on this clonotype: The junction and the germline gene differ at one end; a read error may be behind it. The chain employs TRBV29-1 and TRBJ1-2, with TRBD1 as a possible D gene (5 bases). The CDR3 extends over 12 amino acids. Germline V gene sequence: CDR1 SQVTM, CDR2 ANQGSEA. The CDR3 sequence is CSVEGDNYGYTF. The CDR3 DNA reads as TGCAGCGTCGAAGGGGATAACTATGGCTACACCTTC.

The chain is built from TRBV25-1 and TRBJ2-1; 10 nucleotides line up with TRBD1. Germline CDR1 MGHDK, CDR2 SYGVNS. With V trimmed by 3 bases and J by 8 bases, 7 bases remained unmatched. The CDR3 sequence is 15 residues long. CDR3 in amino acids: CASSDPRTGGYEQFF. The CDR3 bases are TGTGCCAGCAGTGACCCCCGGACAGGGGGATATGAGCAGTTCTTC. The full variable domain, with the rest looked up from reference TRBV25-1 and TRBJ2-1, is EADIYQTPRYLVIGTGKKITLECSQTMGHDKMYWYQQDPGMELHLIHYSYGVNSTEKGDLSSESTVSRIRTEHFPLTLESARPSHTSQYLCASSDPRTGGYEQFFGPGTRLTVL.

This chain connects TRBV24-1 to TRBJ2-1; possible D gene TRBD2, 5 bases. Between the trimmed V and J ends, which lost 4 bases and 1 base, there was a span of 13 bases. The CDR3 is 16 amino acids. Germline V gene data show CDR1 as KGHDR and CDR2 as SFDVKD. DNA of the CDR3: TGTGCCACCAGTGACTCCACTAGTGTGTCCTACAATGAGCAGTTCTTC. Amino acids: CATSDSTSVSYNEQFF.

The chain carries TRBV10-2 and TRBJ1-2, with D uncertain. The germline V gene encodes CDR1 WSHSY and CDR2 SAAADI. V lost 0 bases and J lost 7, with 15 bases in between. This CDR3 region has 15 residues. The CDR3 reads CASSESMVEYSGYTF. The CDR3 DNA reads as TGCGCCAGCAGTGAGTCGATGGTAGAGTATAGTGGCTACACCTTC.

V usage is TRBV4-2 and J usage is TRBJ2-7, with TRBD2 identical over 11 bases. Germline CDR1 LGHNA, CDR2 YNFKEQ. V shed 4 bases and J 1 base; nucleotides not matched to a gene: 6. This CDR3 spans 16 amino acids. In DNA, the CDR3 is TGTGCCAGCAGCCGGGAACTAGCGGGGGCTTCCTACGAGCAGTACTTC. This sequence encodes CASSRELAGASYEQYF.

The chain has TRBV20-1 and TRBJ1-3; no clear D gene. The length of the CDR3 is 15 residues. Per the germline V gene, CDR1 is DFQATT and CDR2 is SNEGSKA (reference sequence). Trimming shortened V by 2 bases and J by 0 bases, and 11 bases separated the two germline ends. The CDR3 DNA is TGCAGTGCTAGACCCGGTGGGCGCTCTGGAAACACCATATATTTT. Amino acid sequence: CSARPGGRSGNTIYF.

The chain recombines TRBV7-3 with TRBJ2-3, with TRBD2 as a possible D gene (6 bases). CDR1 is SGHTA, CDR2 FQGTGA, per germline. V was trimmed by 5 bases and J by 2 bases, leaving 11 bases between them. This CDR3 contains 14 residues. CDR3 region: CASSPGLFTDTQYF. CDR3 nucleotides: TGTGCCAGCAGCCCGGGACTGTTCACAGATACGCAGTATTTT.

The genes are TRBV5-1 and TRBJ2-1, with a tentative D call TRBD1 (5 bases). V was shortened by 1 base and J by 10 bases, with 9 bases between the two germline ends. Looked up from germline, CDR1 is SGHRS and CDR2 is YFSETQ. The CDR3 loop spans 12 amino acids. This chain's CDR3 is CASSLTGLEQFF. For the CDR3, the DNA is TGCGCCAGCAGCTTGACAGGTCTGGAGCAGTTCTTC.

The rearrangement links TRBV5-4 to TRBJ2-7; 12 bases line up with TRBD2. V dropped 0 bases and J dropped 5; count of bases not matched to a gene: 0. The CDR3 is 14 amino acids. CDR1 and CDR2 (germline): SGHNT, YYREEE (reference sequence). CDR3 protein: CASSLGLAGDEQYF. The CDR3 region has the DNA TGTGCCAGCAGCTTGGGACTAGCGGGGGACGAGCAGTACTTC.

CDR3: CASSLRQADGYTF. CDR3 in DNA: TGTGCCAGCAGCTTGCGACAGGCAGATGGCTACACCTTC. The chain combines TRBV5-6 with TRBJ1-2, with D possibly TRBD1 on 6 matching bases. Deletions cut 1 base from V and 6 bases from J, with 10 bases between. Germline lookup yields CDR1 SGHDT and CDR2 YYEEEE. The CDR3 extends over 13 amino acids.

The V and J genes are TRBV9 and TRBJ2-3; 7 nucleotides match TRBD2. The CDR3 covers 16 residues. With V trimmed by 1 base and J by 6 bases, 11 bases remained unmatched. Germline CDR1 and CDR2: SGDLS and YYNGEE. The CDR3 loop is CASSVRSGGPADTQYF. CDR3 DNA: TGTGCCAGCAGCGTAAGGTCGGGGGGACCCGCGGATACGCAGTATTTT.

In its sample, this clonotype was seen once. The chain employs TRBV20-1 and TRBJ2-1; weak D call: TRBD1 (5 bases). V lost 6 bases and J 5 bases, leaving 14 bases between the germline ends. This CDR3 comprises 13 residues. Per germline, CDR1 DFQATT and CDR2 SNEGSKA (reference sequence). CDR3 sequence (DNA): TGCAGTGCGATGGGGCGAAGAAACAATGAGCAGTTCTTC. This translates into CSAMGRRNNEQFF.

The genes are TRBV29-1 and TRBJ2-5; no firm D call. The CDR3 loop spans 12 amino acids. V dropped 4 bases and J dropped 5 bases, with 11 bases sitting between them. Germline V gene lookup returns CDR1 SQVTM and CDR2 ANQGSEA. CDR3 sequence (DNA): TGCAGCGTTGCGTTGGGTGCGGAGACCCAGTACTTC. Translating gives CSVALGAETQYF.

This clonotype was recorded once. The chain links TRBV7-2 to TRBJ2-7; TRBD2 agrees at 7 bases. There are 18 residues in the CDR3. Looked up from germline, CDR1 is SGHTA and CDR2 is FQGNSA. V gave up 2 bases and J gave up 2 bases; unmatched junction bases: 15. The CDR3 DNA follows: TGTGCCAGCAGCTTACGGGGAGGGCGGGGCGCGGCCGCCTACGAGCAGTACTTC. It encodes CASSLRGGRGAAAYEQYF.

This sequence joins TRBV27 and TRBJ1-2; D uncertain. V was trimmed by 6 bases and J by 4 bases, leaving 9 bases between them. In germline, CDR1 is MNHEY, CDR2 SMNVEV (reference sequence). The CDR3 is 12 residues long. CDR3 amino acids: CASRSNFYGYTF. The CDR3 DNA is TGTGCCAGCAGATCAAACTTCTATGGCTACACCTTC.

The rearrangement joins TRBV7-3 to TRBJ2-1; 11 bases line up with TRBD2. Unmatched junction bases numbered 7, after V lost 2 bases and J lost 7 bases. The CDR3 has 16 amino acids. From germline, CDR1 is SGHTA and CDR2 FQGTGA. CDR3 loop: CASSLLAGGTANEQFF. Here the CDR3 DNA reads TGTGCCAGCAGCTTACTAGCGGGAGGAACGGCAAATGAGCAGTTCTTC.

V gene TRBV7-8 combines with J gene TRBJ1-2; TRBD1 is a possible D gene (6 bases). The V gene lost 5 bases and the J gene lost 7 bases, with 20 bases spanning the gap. Germline V gives CDR1 SGHVS, CDR2 FQNEAQ. This CDR3 is 15 amino acids long. CDR3 nucleotide sequence: TGTGCCAGCAGCCCAAGACGGGGGCGTTCTCGTGGCTACACCTTC. Encoded protein: CASSPRRGRSRGYTF.

V usage is TRBV7-2 and J usage is TRBJ1-4, with a possible D match to TRBD1 (5 bases). The V end was cut by 5 bases, the J end by 3 bases, with 13 bases between. The CDR3 is 15 residues long. Germline values: CDR1 SGHTA, CDR2 FQGNSA. The CDR3 here is CASSLLLGANEKLFF. For the CDR3, the DNA is TGTGCCAGCAGCCTCCTGTTGGGGGCTAATGAAAAACTGTTTTTT.

The J gene is TRBJ2-7, the V gene TRBV5-1; D may be TRBD2 (5 bases). The CDR3 totals 15 residues. Germline V gene lookup returns CDR1 SGHRS and CDR2 YFSETQ. The V end lost 4 bases, the J end lost 2 bases, and 16 bases lay between the germline ends. The CDR3 here is CASSKDGGSTYEQYF. CDR3 sequence (DNA): TGCGCCAGCAGCAAGGACGGAGGATCCACCTACGAGCAGTACTTC.

The rearrangement links TRBV19 to TRBJ1-5, with a possible D match to TRBD1 (5 bases). Germline loops: CDR1 LNHDA, CDR2 SQIVND (reference sequence). V shed 3 bases and J shed 6 bases, with 18 bases lying between them. This CDR3 region has 16 residues. CDR3 nucleotide sequence: TGTGCCAGTAGTATGGCACCCGGGGGGACCATTCAGCCCCAGCATTTT. Its protein product is CASSMAPGGTIQPQHF.

DNA for the CDR3: TGTGCCAGTAGGAAGTCAGGGAGTTCCTACAATGAGCAGTTCTTC. Translated, it gives CASRKSGSSYNEQFF. The chain combines TRBV19 with TRBJ2-1, with D possibly being TRBD1 or TRBD2 (5 bases each). Germline V gene lookup returns CDR1 LNHDA and CDR2 SQIVND (reference sequence). This CDR3 region has 15 residues. Trimming pared 6 bases from V and 1 base from J, leaving 13 bases between.

This chain connects TRBV10-1 to TRBJ2-5; no clear D gene. The CDR3 consists of 12 residues. Trimming took 3 bases from V and 8 from J, leaving 10 bases between them. Germline lookup yields CDR1 WNHNN and CDR2 SYGVQD (reference sequence). The CDR3, as DNA: TGCGCCAGCAGTGATCAGGCGAGAACCCAGTACTTC. It is translated as CASSDQARTQYF.

This clonotype has ten or more counts. This chain links TRBV20-1 with TRBJ2-7; tentative D call: TRBD1 (5 bases). Germline CDR1 DFQATT, CDR2 SNEGSKA (reference sequence). V shed 1 base and J shed 1 base, with 14 bases lying between them. The CDR3 loop spans 15 amino acids. Written as DNA, the CDR3 is TGCAGTGCTAGAGGCCGACAGCACTCTTCCTACGAGCAGTACTTC. Protein product: CSARGRQHSSYEQYF.

This chain connects TRBV20-1 to TRBJ2-7, with 11 bases identical to TRBD2. This CDR3 has 14 residues. The ends lost 4 bases at V and 4 bases at J; junction bases unmatched: 6. Germline V gives CDR1 DFQATT, CDR2 SNEGSKA (reference sequence). The CDR3 nucleotides read TGCAGTGCTACCAGACTAGCGGGGCCATACGAGCAGTACGTC. Residues: CSATRLAGPYEQYV.

The chain joins TRBV12-3 or TRBV12-4 to TRBJ1-2; 11 bases are a match to TRBD1. This CDR3 is 14 amino acids long. V shed 5 bases and J 9 bases; nucleotides not matched to a gene: 8. The CDR3 region is CASSLGQGAPRYTF. The CDR3, as DNA: TGTGCCAGCAGTCTAGGACAGGGGGCCCCCCGCTACACCTTC.

The rearrangement links TRBV20-1 to TRBJ2-2; a weak D match, TRBD2 (7 bases). CDR3 length: 12 residues. The V end lost 3 bases, the J end lost 8 bases, and 10 bases lay between the germline ends. The V gene's germline CDR1 is DFQATT and CDR2 SNEGSKA (reference sequence). CDR3 sequence: CSASRGGGELFF. CDR3 bases: TGCAGTGCTAGTAGGGGGGGAGGGGAGCTGTTTTTT.

The J gene is TRBJ2-3, the V gene TRBV9; D gene uncertain. Trimming took 0 bases from V and 1 from J, leaving 12 bases between them. The germline V gene has CDR1 SGDLS and CDR2 YYNGEE. The CDR3 totals 16 residues. CDR3 coding DNA: TGTGCCAGCAGCGTAGTGGATAGTTTGGGCACAGATACGCAGTATTTT. This gives the protein CASSVVDSLGTDTQYF.

The chain joins TRBV20-1 to TRBJ2-3, with D possibly being TRBD2 (6 bases). V was cut by 5 bases and J by 3 bases, with 18 bases left in between. Germline CDR1 and CDR2: DFQATT and SNEGSKA (reference sequence). The CDR3 extends over 15 amino acids. The CDR3, as DNA: TGCAGTGCTGATCTGCGGGGTGTGGGGACAGATACGCAGTATTTT. This encodes CSADLRGVGTDTQYF.

J is TRBJ2-7 and V is TRBV6-1; D might be TRBD1 (6 bases). The CDR3 sequence is 15 residues long. V lost 1 base and J lost 3, with 13 bases in between. The germline V gene has CDR1 MNHNS and CDR2 SASEGT. CDR3 sequence reads: CASSEVLEQGYEQYF. As DNA, the CDR3 is TGTGCCAGCAGTGAAGTTTTAGAACAGGGCTACGAGCAGTACTTC.